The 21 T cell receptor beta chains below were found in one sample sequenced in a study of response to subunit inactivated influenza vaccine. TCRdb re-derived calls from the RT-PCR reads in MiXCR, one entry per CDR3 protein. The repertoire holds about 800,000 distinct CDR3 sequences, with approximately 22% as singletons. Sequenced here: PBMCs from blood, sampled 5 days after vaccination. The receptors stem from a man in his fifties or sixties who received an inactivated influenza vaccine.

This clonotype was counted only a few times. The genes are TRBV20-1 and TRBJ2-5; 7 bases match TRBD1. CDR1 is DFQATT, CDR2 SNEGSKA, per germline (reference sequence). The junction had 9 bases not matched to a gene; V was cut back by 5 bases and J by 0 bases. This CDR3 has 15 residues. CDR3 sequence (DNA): TGCAGTGCTTCCAGGACAGGCGCGTACCAAGAGACCCAGTACTTC. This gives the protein CSASRTGAYQETQYF.

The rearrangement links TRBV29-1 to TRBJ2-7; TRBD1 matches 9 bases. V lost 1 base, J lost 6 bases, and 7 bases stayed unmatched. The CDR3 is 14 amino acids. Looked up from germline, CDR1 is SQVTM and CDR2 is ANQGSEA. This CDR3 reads CSVEVGQGSSEQYF. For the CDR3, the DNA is TGCAGCGTTGAAGTGGGACAGGGTTCTAGCGAGCAGTACTTC.

Written as DNA, the CDR3 is TGTGCCAGCAGCTTATGGGAATCGACAGGTCTGGATGAGCAGTTCTTC. Protein product: CASSLWESTGLDEQFF. The V gene is TRBV7-6, the J gene TRBJ2-1; D might be TRBD1 (6 bases). Germline CDR1 reads SGHVS; CDR2 reads FNYEAQ. This CDR3 is built from 16 residues. V was shortened by 2 bases and J by 8 bases, with 19 bases between the two germline ends.

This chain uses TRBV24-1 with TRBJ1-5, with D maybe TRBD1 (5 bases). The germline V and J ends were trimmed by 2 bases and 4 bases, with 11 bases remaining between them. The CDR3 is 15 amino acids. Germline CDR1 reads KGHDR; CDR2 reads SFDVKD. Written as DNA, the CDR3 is TGTGCCACCAGTGATTCGGGGCGGAATAATCAGCCCCAGCATTTT. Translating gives CATSDSGRNNQPQHF.

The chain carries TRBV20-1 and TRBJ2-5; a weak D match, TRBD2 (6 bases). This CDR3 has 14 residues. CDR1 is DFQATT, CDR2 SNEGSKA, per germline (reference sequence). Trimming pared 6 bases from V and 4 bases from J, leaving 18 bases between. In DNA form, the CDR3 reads TGCAGTGCCCTTCCCGTTGGGGGGACAGAGACCCAGTACTTC. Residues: CSALPVGGTETQYF.

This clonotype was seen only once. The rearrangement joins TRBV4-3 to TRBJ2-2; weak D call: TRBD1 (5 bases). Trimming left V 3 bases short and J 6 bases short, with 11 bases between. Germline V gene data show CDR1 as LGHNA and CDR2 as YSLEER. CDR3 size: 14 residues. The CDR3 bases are TGCGCCAGCAGCCATGTTCCAGGGTCCGGGGAGCTGTTTTTT. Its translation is CASSHVPGSGELFF.

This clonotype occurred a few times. The CDR3 here is CASSQVWRYTGELFF. CDR3 sequence (DNA): TGCGCCAGCAGCCAAGTTTGGCGGTATACCGGGGAGCTGTTTTTT. The chain links TRBV4-3 to TRBJ2-2, with no clear D. CDR1 LGHNA and CDR2 YSLEER come from the germline V gene. The CDR3 loop spans 15 amino acids. Trimming took off 1 base at V and 5 bases at J, with 11 bases between the two ends.

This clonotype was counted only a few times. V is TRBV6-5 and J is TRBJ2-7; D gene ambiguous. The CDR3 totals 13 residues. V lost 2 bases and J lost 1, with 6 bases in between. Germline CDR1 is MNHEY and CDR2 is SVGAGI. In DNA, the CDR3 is TGTGCCAGCAGTTACCGCGCTTCCTACGAGCAGTACTTC. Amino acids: CASSYRASYEQYF.

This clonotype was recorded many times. As DNA, the CDR3 is TGTGCCAGCAGAAGGGACATCGCAACGGGGGAGCTGTTTTTT. It yields the protein CASRRDIATGELFF. The rearrangement links TRBV6-1 to TRBJ2-2, with TRBD1 as a possible D gene (6 bases). Germline CDR1 is MNHNS and CDR2 is SASEGT. Trimming cost V 6 bases and J 8 bases, with 16 bases left between them. The CDR3 has 14 residues.

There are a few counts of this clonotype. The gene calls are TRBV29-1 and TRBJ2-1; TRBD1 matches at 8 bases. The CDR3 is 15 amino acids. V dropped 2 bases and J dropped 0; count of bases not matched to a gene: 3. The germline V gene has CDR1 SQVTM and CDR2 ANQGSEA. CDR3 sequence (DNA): TGCAGCGTTGAATTCACAGGGGGCTCCTACAATGAGCAGTTCTTC. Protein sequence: CSVEFTGGSYNEQFF.

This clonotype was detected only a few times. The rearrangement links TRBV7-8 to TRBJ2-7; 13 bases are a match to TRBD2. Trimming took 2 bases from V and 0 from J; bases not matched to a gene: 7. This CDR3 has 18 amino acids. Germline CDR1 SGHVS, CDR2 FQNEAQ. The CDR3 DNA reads TGTGCCAGCAGCTTATCCCCGGGACTAGCGGGGCCCTCCTACGAGCAGTACTTC. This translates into CASSLSPGLAGPSYEQYF. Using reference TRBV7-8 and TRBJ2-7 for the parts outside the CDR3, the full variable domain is GAGVSQSPRYKVAKRGQDVALRCDPISGHVSLFWYQQALGQGPEFLTYFQNEAQLDKSGLPSDRFFAERPEGSVSTLKIQRTQQEDSAVYLCASSLSPGLAGPSYEQYFGPGTRLTVT.

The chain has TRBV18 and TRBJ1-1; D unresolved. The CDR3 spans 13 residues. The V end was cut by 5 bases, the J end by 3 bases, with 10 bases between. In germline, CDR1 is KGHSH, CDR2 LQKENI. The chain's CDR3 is CASSGLVDTEAFF. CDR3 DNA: TGTGCCAGCTCAGGACTGGTGGACACTGAAGCTTTCTTT.

The CDR3 region has the DNA TGTGCCAGCAGCCAGGGGACAGCCACAATCTCTGGAAACACCATATATTTT. Its protein is CASSQGTATISGNTIYF. V gene TRBV4-2 combines with J gene TRBJ1-3; 7 nucleotides match TRBD1. CDR3 length: 17 amino acids. Germline lookup yields CDR1 LGHNA and CDR2 YNFKEQ. With V trimmed by 3 bases and J by 0 bases, 8 bases remained unmatched.

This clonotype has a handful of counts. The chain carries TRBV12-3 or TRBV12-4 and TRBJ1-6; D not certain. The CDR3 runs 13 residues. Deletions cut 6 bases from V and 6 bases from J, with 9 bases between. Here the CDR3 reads CASSSGFNSPLHF. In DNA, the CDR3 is TGTGCCAGCAGCTCGGGCTTTAATTCACCCCTCCACTTT.

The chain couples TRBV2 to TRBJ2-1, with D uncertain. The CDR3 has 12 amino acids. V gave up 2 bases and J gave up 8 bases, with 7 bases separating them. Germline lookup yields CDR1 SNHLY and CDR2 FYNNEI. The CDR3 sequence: CASSEQGHEQFF. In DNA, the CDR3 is TGTGCCAGCAGTGAACAAGGGCATGAGCAGTTCTTC.

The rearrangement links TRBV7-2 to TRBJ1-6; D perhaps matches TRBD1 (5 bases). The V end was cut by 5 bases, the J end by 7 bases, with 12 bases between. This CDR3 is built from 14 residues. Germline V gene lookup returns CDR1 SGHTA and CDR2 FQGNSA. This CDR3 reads CASSRYGGNSPLHF. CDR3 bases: TGTGCCAGCAGCCGATATGGGGGGAATTCACCCCTCCACTTT.

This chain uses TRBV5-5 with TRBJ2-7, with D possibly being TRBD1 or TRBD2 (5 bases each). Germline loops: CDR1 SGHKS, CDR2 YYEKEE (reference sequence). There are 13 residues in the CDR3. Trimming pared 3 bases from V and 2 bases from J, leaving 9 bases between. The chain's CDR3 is CASSWDGTYEQYF. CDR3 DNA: TGTGCCAGCAGCTGGGACGGAACCTACGAGCAGTACTTC. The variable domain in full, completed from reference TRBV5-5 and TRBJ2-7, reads DAGVTQSPTHLIKTRGQQVTLRCSPISGHKSVSWYQQVLGQGPQFIFQYYEKEERGRGNFPDRFSARQFPNYSSELNVNALLLGDSALYLCASSWDGTYEQYFGPGTRLTVT.

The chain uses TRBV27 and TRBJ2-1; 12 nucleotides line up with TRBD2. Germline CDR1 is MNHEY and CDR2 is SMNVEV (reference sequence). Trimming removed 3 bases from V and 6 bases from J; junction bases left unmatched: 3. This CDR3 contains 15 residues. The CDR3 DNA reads TGTGCCAGCAGTTTCCCGGGACTAGCGGGCAATGAGCAGTTCTTC. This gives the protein CASSFPGLAGNEQFF.

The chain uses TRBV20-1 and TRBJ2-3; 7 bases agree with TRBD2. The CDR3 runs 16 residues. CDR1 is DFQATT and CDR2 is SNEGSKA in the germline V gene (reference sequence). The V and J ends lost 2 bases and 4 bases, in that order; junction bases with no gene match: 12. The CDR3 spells CSARNLKAGWADTQYF. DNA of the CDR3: TGCAGTGCTAGAAATTTGAAAGCGGGGTGGGCAGATACGCAGTATTTT.

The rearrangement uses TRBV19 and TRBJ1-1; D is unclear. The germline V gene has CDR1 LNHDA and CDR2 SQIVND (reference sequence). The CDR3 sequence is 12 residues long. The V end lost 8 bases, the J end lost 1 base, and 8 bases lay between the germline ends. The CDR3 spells CASGPGNTEAFF. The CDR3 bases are TGTGCCAGTGGCCCAGGGAACACTGAAGCTTTCTTT.

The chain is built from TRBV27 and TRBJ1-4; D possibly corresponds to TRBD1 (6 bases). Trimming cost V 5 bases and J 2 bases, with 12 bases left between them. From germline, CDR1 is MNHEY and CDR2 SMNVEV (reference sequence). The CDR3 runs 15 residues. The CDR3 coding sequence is TGTGCCAGCAGTGCAAGGGGGGGCACTAATGAAAAACTGTTTTTT. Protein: CASSARGGTNEKLFF.